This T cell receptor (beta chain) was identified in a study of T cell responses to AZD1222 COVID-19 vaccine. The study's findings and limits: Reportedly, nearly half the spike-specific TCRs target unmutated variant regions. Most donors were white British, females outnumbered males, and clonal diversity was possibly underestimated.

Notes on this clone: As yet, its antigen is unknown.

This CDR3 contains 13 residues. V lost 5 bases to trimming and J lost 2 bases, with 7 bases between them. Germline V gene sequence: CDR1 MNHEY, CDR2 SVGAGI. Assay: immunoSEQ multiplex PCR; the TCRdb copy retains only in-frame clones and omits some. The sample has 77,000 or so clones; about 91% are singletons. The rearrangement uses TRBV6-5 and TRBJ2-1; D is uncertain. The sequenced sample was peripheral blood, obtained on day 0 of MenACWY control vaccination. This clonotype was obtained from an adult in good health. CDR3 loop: CASSPSAYNEQFF. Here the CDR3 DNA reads TGTGCCAGCAGTCCTTCGGCCTACAATGAGCAGTTCTTC.